This T cell receptor beta chain was found in a study of T cells in Graves' hyperthyroidism and ophthalmopathy. Study-wide results and caveats: Ophthalmopathy got predicted by the model a median approximately six months before its onset. Researchers report that a 13 V-J model separated ophthalmopathy from stable hyperthyroidism.

The study based diagnoses on clinical symptoms, serum thyroxine and TRAb, thyroid ultrasound and orbital computed tomography. The CDR3 regions of TCR beta were amplified from RNA transcripts. When the TCR CDR3 underwent first-round RT-PCR, the HTBI primer set was used. TCRdb re-derived calls from the multiplex PCR reads in MiXCR, one entry per CDR3 protein. In the table there are approximately 720,000 distinct CDR3 sequences, approximately 19% of which are singletons. The CDR3 is 18 residues long. Germline V gives CDR1 MNHEY, CDR2 SMNVEV (reference sequence). Trimming stripped 4 bases from V and 1 base from J, with 22 bases between. This clonotype was seen more than once but under ten times. Its antigen is as yet unknown.

The chain has TRBV27 and TRBJ1-1; D is perhaps TRBD1 (5 bases). This receptor was obtained from a woman in her forties or fifties with Graves' hyperthyroidism that later progressed to Graves' ophthalmopathy. The sample was blood. CDR3 bases: TGTGCCAGCAGTTCCCTCGGGACCGACATCTACTCGAACACTGAAGCTTTCTTT. This sequence encodes CASSSLGTDIYSNTEAFF.